A single sample gave rise to the 19 T cell receptor beta chains below, sequenced in a study of T cell responses to AZD1222 COVID-19 vaccine. Profiled with immunoSEQ multiplex PCR; TCRdb holds only in-frame clones, not every one. The sample has about 150,000 clones; about 88% are singletons. Source: peripheral blood, taken on day 0 of AZD1222 vaccination. All receptors come from an adult in good health.

This chain uses TRBV27 with TRBJ1-1, with D possibly TRBD1 on 6 matching bases. Per germline, CDR1 MNHEY and CDR2 SMNVEV (reference sequence). This CDR3 comprises 15 residues. Trimming stripped 11 bases from V and 2 bases from J, with 21 bases between. The CDR3 sequence: CAPEGGSRSNTEAFF. As DNA, the CDR3 is TGTGCCCCAGAGGGGGGGTCACGGTCCAACACTGAAGCTTTCTTT.

This chain links TRBV7-2 with TRBJ2-7; 7 nucleotides align to TRBD1. The CDR3 extends over 15 amino acids. Germline CDR1 reads SGHTA; CDR2 reads FQGNSA. Trimming at V came to 5 bases and at J to 1 base, leaving 8 bases not matched to a gene. CDR3: CASSVGQYYSYEQYF. CDR3 nucleotide sequence: TGTGCCAGCAGCGTGGGACAGTATTATTCCTACGAGCAGTACTTC.

The V gene is TRBV7-9, the J gene TRBJ1-4; D might be TRBD1 (5 bases). The CDR3 has 14 residues. Per germline, CDR1 SEHNR and CDR2 FQNEAQ (reference sequence). The V and J ends lost 5 bases and 8 bases respectively, with 15 bases between them. The DNA for the CDR3 is TGTGCCAGCAGCCCCCGGGGGAAGGGGGAAAAACTGTTTTTT. Protein sequence: CASSPRGKGEKLFF.

The chain joins TRBV19 to TRBJ2-5; no firm D call. The CDR3 totals 13 residues. V was cut by 4 bases and J by 4 bases, with 10 bases left in between. The germline V gene has CDR1 LNHDA and CDR2 SQIVND (reference sequence). The CDR3 DNA sequence: TGTGCCAGTAGTACCAGTGATACAGAGACCCAGTACTTC. Its translation is CASSTSDTETQYF.

In this sample, this clone turned up once. The chain couples TRBV6-5 to TRBJ1-2, with 10 bases fitting TRBD1. The CDR3 is 13 residues long. J gave up 6 bases and V 6 bases, and 4 bases lay outside the gene matches. Germline V CDR1 and CDR2: MNHEY, SVGAGI. The chain's CDR3 is CASRDGTGDGYTF. Written as DNA, the CDR3 is TGTGCCAGCAGGGACGGGACAGGGGATGGCTACACCTTC.

A few counts support this clone. CDR3 protein: CASKQGAGDTQYF. The CDR3 region has the DNA TGTGCCAGCAAACAGGGGGCGGGGGATACGCAGTATTTT. V usage is TRBV19 and J usage is TRBJ2-3; TRBD1 matches at 9 bases. With 9 bases clipped from V and 6 bases from J, the junction kept 7 bases outside the gene matches. This CDR3 has 13 amino acids. CDR1 is LNHDA, CDR2 SQIVND, per germline (reference sequence).

This clone came up a few times. This chain connects TRBV4-1 to TRBJ1-2, with a tentative D call TRBD1 (6 bases). The germline V gene has CDR1 MGHRA and CDR2 YSYEKL. V lost 3 bases and J 5 bases, leaving 10 bases between the germline ends. The CDR3 has 13 amino acids. The CDR3 loop is CASSQGAPYGYTF. CDR3 coding DNA: TGCGCCAGCAGCCAGGGGGCTCCATATGGCTACACCTTC.

The chain has TRBV7-8 and TRBJ2-3; weak D call: TRBD2 (5 bases). CDR3 length equals 13 residues. From germline, CDR1 is SGHVS and CDR2 FQNEAQ. Trimming took off 5 bases at V and 0 bases at J, with 6 bases between the two ends. The CDR3 DNA reads as TGTGCCAGCAGCCGGGGTAGCACAGATACGCAGTATTTT. Protein: CASSRGSTDTQYF.

CDR3 sequence: CASSSYGGSTDTQYF. CDR3 bases: TGTGCCAGCAGCTCCTATGGGGGTAGCACAGATACGCAGTATTTT. The gene calls are TRBV7-2 and TRBJ2-3; either TRBD1 or TRBD2 may fit D (5 bases each). This CDR3 region has 15 residues. CDR1 SGHTA and CDR2 FQGNSA come from the germline V gene. V was pared by 4 bases and J by 0 bases, with 11 bases between. Full variable domain (outside the CDR3, taken from reference TRBV7-2 and TRBJ2-3): GAGVSQSPSNKVTEKGKDVELRCDPISGHTALYWYRQSLGQGLEFLIYFQGNSAPDKSGLPSDRFSAERTGGSVSTLTIQRTQQEDSAVYLCASSSYGGSTDTQYFGPGTRLTVL.

The chain has TRBV6-1 and TRBJ2-1, with 13 positions matching TRBD2. Germline CDR1 and CDR2: MNHNS and SASEGT. The CDR3 runs 16 residues. The J segment lost 11 bases and the V segment lost 2 bases, leaving 9 bases of the junction unmatched. The CDR3 DNA reads TGTGCCAGCAGTGAAACCGGGACTAGCGGGGCGCGTAAGCAGTTCTTC. Translating it yields CASSETGTSGARKQFF.

This clone occurred a few times. This chain uses TRBV6-5 with TRBJ1-6, with TRBD1 as a possible D gene (5 bases). V shed 4 bases and J shed 2 bases, with 12 bases lying between them. Germline V gives CDR1 MNHEY, CDR2 SVGAGI. CDR3 size: 16 residues. CDR3 sequence: CASSWGGVPYNSPLHF. The CDR3 coding sequence is TGTGCCAGCAGTTGGGGGGGGGTTCCCTATAATTCACCCCTCCACTTT.

V is TRBV18 and J is TRBJ1-2, with TRBD1 as a possible D gene (5 bases). The germline V gene encodes CDR1 KGHSH and CDR2 LQKENI. The CDR3 has 18 amino acids. V was clipped by 0 bases and J by 4 bases, with 21 bases between them. The CDR3 sequence is CASSPPNTPGLSGYGYTF. The CDR3 DNA reads as TGTGCCAGCTCACCACCCAATACTCCAGGGTTATCGGGCTATGGCTACACCTTC.

The V gene is TRBV7-2, the J gene TRBJ2-1, with 13 positions matching TRBD2. There are 16 residues in the CDR3. CDR1 is SGHTA and CDR2 is FQGNSA in the germline V gene. With 5 bases clipped from V and 5 bases from J, the junction kept 6 bases outside the gene matches. CDR3 in amino acids: CASSTTGTSGNNEQFF. Here the CDR3 DNA reads TGTGCCAGCAGCACGACCGGGACTAGCGGGAACAATGAGCAGTTCTTC. Together with reference TRBV7-2 and TRBJ2-1, the CDR3 gives the full variable domain: GAGVSQSPSNKVTEKGKDVELRCDPISGHTALYWYRQSLGQGLEFLIYFQGNSAPDKSGLPSDRFSAERTGGSVSTLTIQRTQQEDSAVYLCASSTTGTSGNNEQFFGPGTRLTVL.

This clone was seen only once. In DNA form, the CDR3 reads TGTGCCAGCAGCCCACGAGACAGGGGGCGCGGCGCTTTCTTT. Protein product: CASSPRDRGRGAFF. The chain combines TRBV3-1 (or the pseudogene TRBV3-2) with TRBJ1-1, with 10 bases aligning to TRBD1. V gave up 4 bases and J gave up 11 bases; unmatched junction bases: 10. Germline assignment: CDR1 LGHDT and CDR2 YNNKEL (reference sequence). CDR3 length equals 14 residues.

The rearrangement links TRBV7-2 to TRBJ2-2; D is perhaps TRBD1 (5 bases). Trimming removed 0 bases from V and 0 bases from J, with 5 bases in between. Germline V lookup: CDR1 SGHTA, CDR2 FQGNSA. The CDR3 consists of 15 residues. The CDR3 sequence: CASSLARANTGELFF. CDR3 in DNA: TGTGCCAGCAGCTTAGCCAGGGCGAACACCGGGGAGCTGTTTTTT.

The rearrangement joins TRBV4-3 to TRBJ2-2, with a possible D match to TRBD2 (6 bases). The CDR3 spans 17 residues. The V gene lost 7 bases and the J gene lost 0 bases, with 18 bases spanning the gap. Germline CDR1 and CDR2: LGHNA and YSLEER. The DNA for the CDR3 is TGCGCCAGCACCGTCTGGCGGGGCGGGGCGAACACCGGGGAGCTGTTTTTT. Amino acid sequence: CASTVWRGGANTGELFF.

This chain uses TRBV28 with TRBJ1-2; no clear D gene. The CDR3 length is 11 residues. Germline CDR1 reads MDHEN; CDR2 reads SYDVKM. Trimming removed 6 bases from V and 2 bases from J, with 4 bases in between. CDR3 sequence reads: CASSQNYGYTF. In DNA, the CDR3 is TGTGCCAGCAGCCAAAACTATGGCTACACCTTC.

The rearrangement uses TRBV28 and TRBJ2-7; 9 nucleotides align to TRBD1. The germline gives CDR1 MDHEN, CDR2 SYDVKM. Losses at the gene ends were 5 bases for V and 4 bases for J; bases not matched to a gene: 9. The CDR3 runs to 15 residues. Written as DNA, the CDR3 is TGTGCCAGCAGTACACAGGGGGCCTTGGCTTACGAGCAGTACTTC. As protein: CASSTQGALAYEQYF.

This sequence joins TRBV27 and TRBJ1-1; 7 nucleotides match TRBD1. V lost 6 bases to trimming and J lost 3 bases; unmatched junction nucleotides: 13. The CDR3 is 16 amino acids. Germline V lookup: CDR1 MNHEY, CDR2 SMNVEV (reference sequence). The CDR3 spells CASRTVSTGRYTEAFF. The CDR3, as DNA: TGTGCCAGCAGGACAGTATCGACAGGGAGGTACACTGAAGCTTTCTTT.